This T cell receptor (beta chain) was profiled in a study of T cell responses to AZD1222 COVID-19 vaccine. As regards this clone: Its antigen is currently unknown.

Study-wide results and caveats: The study sampled repertoires only after the peak T cell response.

The CDR3 is 15 amino acids. Germline CDR1 reads LGHDT; CDR2 reads YNNKEL (reference sequence). Trimming removed 1 base at V and 4 bases at J, with 12 bases between. Profiled with immunoSEQ multiplex PCR; TCRdb holds only in-frame clones, not every one. This sample has under 200,000 clones; 87% occur once, and the top ten carry approximately 1%. This chain connects TRBV3-1 (or the pseudogene TRBV3-2) to TRBJ2-3, with a tentative D call TRBD2 (7 bases). The TCR was taken from an adult who received the AZD1222 COVID-19 vaccine. The sample consisted of peripheral blood, taken 28 days after the second AZD1222 dose. The CDR3 region has the DNA TGTGCCAGCAGCCAAGGTCCGGGGGGCCCAGATACGCAGTATTTT. Its protein is CASSQGPGGPDTQYF.